This entry features one TCR beta chain sequence. What it binds is not known. Germline V lookup: CDR1 DFQATT, CDR2 SNEGSKA (reference sequence). V lost 3 bases, J lost 0 bases, and 15 bases lay in between. The CDR3 is made up of 16 amino acids. The data belong to a study of T cell repertoires in cytomegalovirus infection. Turning to the study itself: Signatures in public TCR beta sequences pointed to both CMV infection and matching HLA type.

TCRdb ran MiXCR on the reads and lists one entry per CDR3 protein. The data show fewer than 550,000 distinct CDR3 sequences, roughly a third seen once. Points from the study as a whole: CMV carriers having the relevant HLA were flagged by cumulative public TCR beta family frequency. HLA-C-restricted TCR beta clonotypes specific for CMV led the ex vivo response.

The receptor comes from a human donor in good health (CMV status not recorded). Some clones in this sample may be carry-over from other donors' samples. The V call is TRBV20-1, the J call TRBJ1-5; D unresolved. Sequenced sample: PBMCs. DNA of the CDR3: TGCAGTGCTAGGGGCGACATCGGGGATAGCAATCAGCCCCAGCATTTT. It codes for CSARGDIGDSNQPQHF.